This T cell receptor (beta chain) was identified during a study of T-cell reconstitution after alpha-beta-depleted transplantation in children. The authors prepared the TCRbeta library with unique molecular identifiers. From the PCR reads, TCRdb called clonotypes with MiXCR, one entry per CDR3 protein. The data contain 500,000 to 600,000 distinct CDR3 sequences, approximately 29% of them singletons. This TCR was recovered from a human donor who donated a stem cell graft to a child with aplastic anemia. The sample in question was PBMCs from the stem cell graft donor, obtained from the stem cell graft.

The CDR3 DNA reads as TGTGCTGAAAAGGGGCGTAAAGGCTACACCTTC. This translates into CAEKGRKGYTF. V gene TRBV30 combines with J gene TRBJ1-2; D possibly corresponds to TRBD1 (5 bases). This CDR3 is built from 11 residues. Germline V lookup: CDR1 GTSNPN, CDR2 SVGIG (reference sequence).